The next 30 T cell receptor beta chains were all read from a single sample in a study of regulatory T cells in long-lasting Graves disease (dated by TCRdb to 2020 to 2023). Receptor amplification or capture employed multiplex PCR. The reads were generated on an Illumina HiSeq 4000. TCR beta libraries were built with iRepertoire HTBI primers and Arm-PCR amplification of CDR3 regions. TCRdb reprocessed the public reads (quality trimming at Q25 with fastp, clone calling with MiXCR) and kept in-frame beta chains. When rows share a CDR3 protein, they turn into one entry using the most common DNA and genes. In this sample the table shows hundreds of thousands of distinct CDR3 sequences, less than 20% of which occur a single time. The ten largest clones take up under 20% of the sample. The time point label, as the study defines it: newly diagnosed GD, antithyroid drugs for less than 3 months. For both TCR sequencing and RNA sequencing, RNA was extracted from PBMCs in TRIzol.

These data were also reused for a study on T cells in Graves' hyperthyroidism and ophthalmopathy.

This sample comprised peripheral blood mononuclear cells (PBMCs), obtained at new diagnosis, from a patient treated with antithyroid drugs. Receptor source: a woman in her 30s with Graves disease. Donor details come from another sample of the same person, matched by shared clones.

V and J are TRBV7-9 and TRBJ2-7, with 8 bases lining up with TRBD2. The trim removed 5 bases at V and 3 bases at J, leaving 0 bases unmatched. The CDR3 loop spans 12 amino acids. The V gene's germline CDR1 is SEHNR and CDR2 FQNEAQ (reference sequence). The CDR3 loop is CASSTSGYEQYF. CDR3 bases: TGTGCCAGCAGCACTAGCGGCTACGAGCAGTACTTC.

This clonotype was seen at least ten times. V is TRBV20-1 and J is TRBJ2-4, with TRBD1 identical over 9 bases. The CDR3 length is 14 residues. Germline lookup yields CDR1 DFQATT and CDR2 SNEGSKA (reference sequence). Losses at the gene ends were 3 bases for V and 3 bases for J; bases not matched to a gene: 3. CDR3 region: CSASQTGGKNIQYF. CDR3 coding DNA: TGCAGTGCTAGCCAGACAGGGGGCAAAAACATTCAGTACTTC.

This clonotype occurred many times. This chain connects TRBV28 to TRBJ2-7, with no clear D. The germline V and J ends were trimmed by 3 bases and 6 bases, with 12 bases remaining between them. Germline V gene sequence: CDR1 MDHEN, CDR2 SYDVKM. The CDR3 consists of 13 residues. The CDR3 loop is CASSLARNGEQYF. In nucleotides, the CDR3 is TGTGCCAGCAGTTTGGCCCGGAATGGCGAGCAGTACTTC.

This clonotype was observed at least ten times. This sequence joins TRBV2 and TRBJ2-7; D tentatively reads TRBD1 or TRBD2 (5 bases each). Trimming stripped 4 bases from V and 6 bases from J, with 13 bases between. The CDR3 is 13 amino acids. Germline CDR1 is SNHLY and CDR2 is FYNNEI. The CDR3, as DNA: TGTGCCAGCAGTGGAGGGGTAGGAGGCGAGCAGTACTTC. Translation gives CASSGGVGGEQYF.

This clonotype was seen only a few times. As DNA, the CDR3 is TGCAGCGTTACGACTAGCGGGAGGGTGGGTACGAATGAGCAGTTCTTC. Protein: CSVTTSGRVGTNEQFF. This chain connects TRBV29-1 to TRBJ2-1; the match to TRBD2 covers 14 bases. Germline values: CDR1 SQVTM, CDR2 ANQGSEA. CDR3 size: 16 residues. V lost 5 bases to trimming and J lost 7 bases; unmatched junction nucleotides: 10.

This clonotype was counted a few times. The chain employs TRBV24-1 and TRBJ2-7; D remains ambiguous. CDR1 is KGHDR and CDR2 is SFDVKD in the germline V gene. CDR3 length: 14 amino acids. Trimming removed 5 bases at V and 6 bases at J, with 16 bases between. The CDR3 is CATSAGGLTGEQYF. CDR3 sequence (DNA): TGTGCCACCAGTGCAGGCGGCTTGACTGGCGAGCAGTACTTC.

This clonotype has at least ten counts. The chain recombines TRBV11-2 with TRBJ2-7; the D call may be TRBD1 or TRBD2 (5 bases each). There are 15 residues in the CDR3. Germline V gene lookup returns CDR1 SGHAT and CDR2 FQNNGV. V was clipped by 4 bases and J by 4 bases, with 17 bases between them. This chain's CDR3 is CASSSGRSKGYEQYF. The CDR3 DNA sequence: TGTGCCAGCAGCTCGGGACGGTCGAAAGGTTACGAGCAGTACTTC.

V is TRBV19 and J is TRBJ2-1; TRBD1 matches at 7 bases. Germline CDR1 is LNHDA and CDR2 is SQIVND (reference sequence). This CDR3 spans 14 amino acids. V shed 10 bases, J shed 15 bases, and the junction held 21 bases outside the gene matches. In DNA, the CDR3 is TGTGCCACCACCCCGGACAGGTGGGACGAGCAACGGTTCTTC. Translating it yields CATTPDRWDEQRFF.

This clonotype has a handful of counts. The chain couples TRBV20-1 to TRBJ2-1; D possibly matches TRBD1 or TRBD2 (7 bases each). Germline lookup yields CDR1 DFQATT and CDR2 SNEGSKA (reference sequence). V lost 8 bases and J lost 5, with 22 bases in between. The CDR3 consists of 15 residues. Here the CDR3 DNA reads TGCAGTCCGATCCCACAGGGGAGGGTGGACAATGAGCAGTTCTTC. Residues: CSPIPQGRVDNEQFF.

A remark on this clonotype: This may come from a read error, since a much larger clone is one base off. This chain joins TRBV12-3 or TRBV12-4 and TRBJ2-3, with 10 bases lining up with TRBD1. The CDR3 consists of 16 residues. Trimming took 11 bases from V and 2 from J; bases not matched to a gene: 13. The CDR3 sequence: CAGKRPGQGPTDTQYF. The CDR3 bases are TGTGCCGGCAAACGCCCGGGACAGGGGCCCACAGATACGCAGTATTTT.

This clonotype was seen a handful of times. The chain carries TRBV7-6 and TRBJ1-1, with 9 bases matching TRBD1. Germline V lookup: CDR1 SGHVS, CDR2 FNYEAQ. CDR3 length: 16 amino acids. V lost 2 bases, J lost 5 bases, and 9 bases stayed unmatched. CDR3 in DNA: TGTGCCAGCAGCTTATTCCAACAGGGGGCTAGGACTGAAGCTTTCTTT. This translates into CASSLFQQGARTEAFF.

The chain couples TRBV18 to TRBJ2-7; 9 bases line up with TRBD1. This CDR3 spans 16 amino acids. V was pared by 6 bases and J by 7 bases, with 16 bases of the junction left unmatched. From germline, CDR1 is KGHSH and CDR2 LQKENI. The CDR3 reads CASSPTTGGGLGEQYF. CDR3 in DNA: TGTGCCAGCTCCCCTACTACAGGGGGCGGTCTGGGTGAGCAGTACTTC.

This clonotype is a singleton in its sample. The rearrangement uses TRBV2 and TRBJ1-6; 7 bases map to TRBD1. The CDR3 is made up of 14 amino acids. CDR1 SNHLY and CDR2 FYNNEI come from the germline V gene. Trimming took 7 bases from V and 7 from J; bases not matched to a gene: 7. CDR3 coding DNA: TGTGCCAGCACTGCACAGGGGAAAAATTCACCCCTCCACTTT. Residues: CASTAQGKNSPLHF.

The genes are TRBV10-3 and TRBJ2-3, with 7 bases that match TRBD2. The CDR3 has 14 residues. CDR1 and CDR2 from the germline V gene are ENHRY and SYGVKD. With V trimmed by 5 bases and J by 5 bases, 7 bases remained unmatched. The CDR3 region is CAISKGLEKDTQYF. DNA of the CDR3: TGTGCCATCAGTAAAGGACTAGAGAAAGATACGCAGTATTTT.

This clonotype was picked up many times. This rearrangement joins TRBV12-3 or TRBV12-4 to TRBJ2-1; D tentatively reads TRBD1 or TRBD2 (5 bases each). This CDR3 has 13 residues. V lost 10 bases and J lost 5, with 15 bases in between. The CDR3 bases are TGTGCCATCTCGAGGGGTATCGACAATGAGCAGTTCTTC. The encoded protein is CAISRGIDNEQFF.

In this sample, this clonotype turned up a few times. The chain joins TRBV4-1 to TRBJ1-5; TRBD1 might be the D (5 bases). Per the germline V gene, CDR1 is MGHRA and CDR2 is YSYEKL. The CDR3 contains 15 residues. The V gene lost 0 bases and the J gene lost 6 bases, with 12 bases spanning the gap. The CDR3 sequence is CASSQDGGAAQPQHF. The CDR3 DNA sequence: TGCGCCAGCAGCCAAGATGGCGGGGCCGCTCAGCCCCAGCATTTT.

At least ten counts were recorded for this clonotype. This chain uses TRBV11-3 with TRBJ2-2; TRBD1 aligns across 8 bases. Trimming removed 5 bases from V and 1 base from J; junction bases left unmatched: 6. CDR3 length: 16 amino acids. Germline CDR1 and CDR2: SGHNT and YENEEA. The CDR3 DNA reads as TGTGCCAGCAGCCCGATCAGGGGGCGGAACACCGGGGAGCTGTTTTTT. Translation: CASSPIRGRNTGELFF.

This clonotype was found many times. This chain uses TRBV2 with TRBJ2-2, with D perhaps TRBD2 (7 bases). With 6 bases removed from V and 7 bases from J, the gap between germline ends came to 18 bases. The germline V gene has CDR1 SNHLY and CDR2 FYNNEI. The CDR3 covers 15 residues. CDR3: CASSRLAEGGGELFF. The CDR3, as DNA: TGTGCCAGCAGCAGGCTAGCGGAGGGGGGCGGGGAGCTGTTTTTT. Combining the CDR3 with reference TRBV2 and TRBJ2-2 gives the whole variable domain EPEVTQTPSHQVTQMGQEVILRCVPISNHLYFYWYRQILGQKVEFLVSFYNNEISEKSEIFDDQFSVERPDGSNFTLKIRSTKLEDSAMYFCASSRLAEGGGELFFGEGSRLTVL.

This clonotype was seen at least ten times. The DNA of the CDR3 is TGTGCCAGCAGTTTCTCCGGTGGAGACGGTGAAAAACTGTTTTTT. The encoded protein is CASSFSGGDGEKLFF. The chain couples TRBV12-3 or TRBV12-4 to TRBJ1-4; D gene uncertain. Between the trimmed V and J ends, which lost 3 bases and 7 bases, there was a span of 15 bases. The CDR3 covers 15 residues.

This clonotype was picked up many times. The J gene is TRBJ2-5, the V gene TRBV20-1; TRBD1 aligns across 7 bases. V lost 1 base to trimming and J lost 3 bases; unmatched junction nucleotides: 5. Germline loops: CDR1 DFQATT, CDR2 SNEGSKA (reference sequence). The CDR3 is 14 amino acids. CDR3 nucleotides: TGCAGTGCTAGAGGAAGGGGGCCGAAAGAGACCCAGTACTTC. Protein sequence: CSARGRGPKETQYF.

The rearrangement uses TRBV5-1 and TRBJ2-1; D is tentatively TRBD1 or TRBD2 (5 bases each). The CDR3 sequence is 16 residues long. V was cut by 1 base and J by 2 bases, with 13 bases left in between. From germline, CDR1 is SGHRS and CDR2 YFSETQ. This CDR3 reads CASSLRGERPYNEQFF. The CDR3 DNA is TGCGCCAGCAGCTTGAGAGGGGAGCGCCCCTACAATGAGCAGTTCTTC.

This clonotype was counted many times. The J gene is TRBJ2-7, the V gene TRBV20-1; TRBD1 might be the D (5 bases). This CDR3 is built from 13 residues. Trimming removed 5 bases from V and 5 bases from J, with 16 bases in between. CDR1 is DFQATT and CDR2 is SNEGSKA in the germline V gene (reference sequence). CDR3 amino acids: CSAPGIGAHEQYF. CDR3 DNA sequence: TGCAGTGCTCCTGGCATTGGGGCCCACGAGCAGTACTTC.

This clonotype was seen a handful of times. CDR3 DNA sequence: TGCGCCAGCGGTTCGGGAGATACGCAGTATTTT. The encoded protein is CASGSGDTQYF. J is TRBJ2-3 and V is TRBV10-1; no definite D call. V dropped 8 bases and J dropped 5 bases, with 8 bases sitting between them. This CDR3 contains 11 residues. From germline, CDR1 is WNHNN and CDR2 SYGVQD (reference sequence).

Ten or more counts support this clonotype. V usage is TRBV7-9 and J usage is TRBJ1-6, with no clear D. Per germline, CDR1 SEHNR and CDR2 FQNEAQ (reference sequence). V lost 1 base and J 11 bases, leaving 6 bases between the germline ends. The CDR3 runs to 12 residues. CDR3 protein: CASSLDAPPLHF. CDR3 in DNA: TGTGCCAGCAGCTTAGACGCGCCACCCCTCCACTTT.

This clonotype was seen at least ten times. The chain combines TRBV7-8 with TRBJ2-7; the match to TRBD1 covers 7 bases. The V gene's germline CDR1 is SGHVS and CDR2 FQNEAQ. This CDR3 comprises 15 residues. J was trimmed by 2 bases and V by 2 bases; bases with no gene match: 6. The CDR3 sequence: CASSLIPGGPYEQYF. As DNA, the CDR3 is TGTGCCAGCAGCTTAATTCCAGGGGGACCCTACGAGCAGTACTTC.

The table lists this clonotype with a few counts. The V gene is TRBV28, the J gene TRBJ2-4; no clear D. V lost 4 bases, J lost 0 bases, and 13 bases lay in between. Per germline, CDR1 MDHEN and CDR2 SYDVKM. This CDR3 spans 16 amino acids. In nucleotides, the CDR3 is TGTGCCAGCAGTTGGTTTTACCTCGAAGCCAAAAACATTCAGTACTTC. Amino acids: CASSWFYLEAKNIQYF.

V gene TRBV5-1 combines with J gene TRBJ2-7; a possible D gene is TRBD2 (6 bases). V dropped 0 bases and J dropped 5 bases, with 12 bases sitting between them. Looked up from germline, CDR1 is SGHRS and CDR2 is YFSETQ. This CDR3 is built from 14 residues. CDR3 DNA sequence: TGCGCCAGCAGCTTGGGTGGATGGGGGGACGAGCAGTACTTC. Protein sequence: CASSLGGWGDEQYF. The entire variable domain, with the rest obtained from reference TRBV5-1 and TRBJ2-7, is as follows: KAGVTQTPRYLIKTRGQQVTLSCSPISGHRSVSWYQQTPGQGLQFLFEYFSETQRNKGNFPGRFSGRQFSNSRSEMNVSTLELGDSALYLCASSLGGWGDEQYFGPGTRLTVT.

This sequence joins TRBV18 and TRBJ1-1; D not resolved. Per germline, CDR1 KGHSH and CDR2 LQKENI. CDR3 length: 14 amino acids. The ends were cut back, 5 bases at V and 11 bases at J, with 21 bases in the middle. For the CDR3, the DNA is TGTGCCAGCTCATCAACTCTTGACGGAGGATTCGCTTTCTTT. This gives the protein CASSSTLDGGFAFF.

This clonotype has just a few counts. This chain links TRBV20-1 with TRBJ2-1; the D call may be TRBD1 or TRBD2 (6 bases each). Germline loops: CDR1 DFQATT, CDR2 SNEGSKA (reference sequence). This CDR3 spans 14 amino acids. Trimming removed 3 bases at V and 9 bases at J, with 18 bases between. CDR3 nucleotide sequence: TGCAGTGCTAGGGGGGCGGGATGGTCCGTTGAGCAGTTCTTC. Protein: CSARGAGWSVEQFF.

The table lists this clonotype with many counts. V gene TRBV10-1 combines with J gene TRBJ2-1, with D unclear. V was clipped by 3 bases and J by 6 bases, with 15 bases between them. CDR1 is WNHNN, CDR2 SYGVQD, per germline (reference sequence). The CDR3 runs to 15 residues. The CDR3 DNA is TGCGCCAGCAGTGATAACGGCAGGCCTCGCAATGAGCAGTTCTTC. This codes for CASSDNGRPRNEQFF.